The 18 T cell receptor beta chains below come from one sample, sequenced in a study of cytomegalovirus exposure and HLA in healthy donors. PCR employed 60 Vbeta and 13 Jbeta primers. Measured with immunoSEQ multiplex PCR; TCRdb has only the in-frame clones, and not every one. The sample includes under 150,000 clones, 82% of them seen just once. Sequencing was carried out using PBMCs. The receptor source for this set is a male donor in good health and CMV-seronegative.

V gene TRBV6-5 combines with J gene TRBJ1-1; no reliable D call. The germline gives CDR1 MNHEY, CDR2 SVGAGI. Trimming left V 6 bases short and J 3 bases short, with 17 bases between. CDR3 length: 15 residues. This CDR3 is CASRQNTYLYTEAFF. The DNA for the CDR3 is TGTGCCAGCAGACAGAATACCTACTTATACACTGAAGCTTTCTTT.

The chain recombines TRBV10-2 with TRBJ2-7; the D is unclear. The V gene lost 3 bases and the J gene lost 0 bases, with 12 bases spanning the gap. The CDR3 is 15 residues long. The germline V gene has CDR1 WSHSY and CDR2 SAAADI. This CDR3 reads CASSEYAGSSYEQYF. The CDR3 nucleotides are TGCGCCAGCAGTGAATATGCAGGTAGCTCCTACGAGCAGTACTTC.

The rearrangement links TRBV7-8 to TRBJ2-1, with 9 bases aligning to TRBD1. CDR3 length equals 16 residues. The V segment lost 7 bases and the J segment 3 bases; nucleotides outside the gene matches: 10. Germline V gene lookup returns CDR1 SGHVS and CDR2 FQNEAQ. The CDR3 nucleotides are TGTGCCAGCACCCGAACCCGGGACAGGGACTACAATGAGCAGTTCTTC. Translated: CASTRTRDRDYNEQFF.

The genes are TRBV29-1 and TRBJ1-2; D not resolved. This CDR3 is 12 amino acids long. The germline V gene encodes CDR1 SQVTM and CDR2 ANQGSEA. Trimming took off 4 bases at V and 3 bases at J, with 9 bases between the two ends. The CDR3 loop reads CSVADNYYGYTF. The CDR3, as DNA: TGCAGCGTTGCTGACAACTACTATGGCTACACCTTC.

The rearrangement links TRBV5-6 to TRBJ2-2; unclear D gene. Trimming removed 0 bases from V and 1 base from J, with 10 bases in between. The CDR3 sequence is 16 residues long. Germline V gene lookup returns CDR1 SGHDT and CDR2 YYEEEE. As DNA, the CDR3 is TGTGCCAGCAGCTTGGGGATACGCGGGAACACCGGGGAGCTGTTTTTT. Translating gives CASSLGIRGNTGELFF. Full variable domain (outside the CDR3, taken from reference TRBV5-6 and TRBJ2-2): DAGVTQSPTHLIKTRGQQVTLRCSPKSGHDTVSWYQQALGQGPQFIFQYYEEEERQRGNFPDRFSGHQFPNYSSELNVNALLLGDSALYLCASSLGIRGNTGELFFGEGSRLTVL.

The gene calls are TRBV5-1 and TRBJ2-5, with 7 bases lining up with TRBD1. This CDR3 comprises 15 residues. The ends lost 5 bases at V and 4 bases at J; junction bases unmatched: 11. CDR1 is SGHRS, CDR2 YFSETQ, per germline. CDR3 DNA sequence: TGCGCCAGCAGTAGAGGACAGGTGGTCGGAGAGACCCAGTACTTC. This codes for CASSRGQVVGETQYF. The full variable domain, with the rest looked up from reference TRBV5-1 and TRBJ2-5, is KAGVTQTPRYLIKTRGQQVTLSCSPISGHRSVSWYQQTPGQGLQFLFEYFSETQRNKGNFPGRFSGRQFSNSRSEMNVSTLELGDSALYLCASSRGQVVGETQYFGPGTRLLVL.

This clone was picked up one time. The chain joins TRBV20-1 to TRBJ2-1, with D unresolved. V lost 0 bases to trimming and J lost 8 bases, with 5 bases between them. This CDR3 region has 11 residues. CDR1 and CDR2 (germline): DFQATT, SNEGSKA (reference sequence). In DNA form, the CDR3 reads TGCAGTGCTAGAGATTTCGATGAGCAGTTCTTC. Its protein is CSARDFDEQFF.

The chain links TRBV7-6 to TRBJ2-7, with TRBD2 as a possible D gene (5 bases). V shed 1 base and J shed 6 bases, with 10 bases lying between them. The germline V gene encodes CDR1 SGHVS and CDR2 FNYEAQ. CDR3 size: 13 residues. The CDR3 loop reads CASSLGGEGEQYF. As DNA, the CDR3 is TGTGCCAGCAGCTTAGGAGGTGAGGGCGAGCAGTACTTC. Full variable domain (remainder filled in from reference TRBV7-6 and TRBJ2-7): GAGVSQSPRYKVTKRGQDVALRCDPISGHVSLYWYRQALGQGPEFLTYFNYEAQQDKSGLPNDRFSAERPEGSISTLTIQRTEQRDSAMYRCASSLGGEGEQYFGPGTRLTVT.

This rearrangement joins TRBV30 to TRBJ2-7; a weak D match, TRBD2 (5 bases). The CDR3 is made up of 14 amino acids. Looked up from germline, CDR1 is GTSNPN and CDR2 is SVGIG (reference sequence). V was cut by 1 base and J by 0 bases, with 10 bases left in between. The CDR3 protein is CAWSGIASSYEQYF. The DNA of the CDR3 is TGTGCCTGGAGTGGGATAGCGTCCTCCTACGAGCAGTACTTC.

The gene calls are TRBV10-1 and TRBJ2-7; 8 positions match TRBD1. CDR1 is WNHNN, CDR2 SYGVQD, per germline (reference sequence). The CDR3 runs 15 residues. Trimming at V came to 6 bases and at J to 1 base, leaving 8 bases not matched to a gene. This chain's CDR3 is CASRRDRGKSYEQYF. CDR3 DNA: TGCGCCAGCAGACGCGACAGGGGTAAGTCCTACGAGCAGTACTTC.

The genes are TRBV4-1 and TRBJ1-5; TRBD1 matches at 7 bases. Germline CDR1 is MGHRA and CDR2 is YSYEKL. After removal of 4 bases from V and 6 bases from J, the junction contained 6 bases not matched to a gene. The CDR3 length is 14 residues. The CDR3 DNA reads as TGCGCCAGCAGCCCCAGGGGGTCGTTTCAGCCCCAGCATTTT. It specifies CASSPRGSFQPQHF.

The chain has TRBV7-9 and TRBJ2-5; TRBD1 agrees at 9 bases. From germline, CDR1 is SEHNR and CDR2 FQNEAQ (reference sequence). The ends lost 3 bases at V and 5 bases at J; junction bases unmatched: 7. CDR3 length: 15 residues. In DNA form, the CDR3 reads TGTGCCAGCAGCTTTCGGGACAGGGACCGGGAGACCCAGTACTTC. Translating it yields CASSFRDRDRETQYF.

The chain combines TRBV29-1 with TRBJ2-2; D may be TRBD2 (7 bases). CDR1 SQVTM and CDR2 ANQGSEA come from the germline V gene. CDR3 length: 12 residues. Trimming pared 8 bases from V and 9 bases from J, leaving 16 bases between. CDR3 in amino acids: CSPPRGAWELFF. Here the CDR3 DNA reads TGCAGCCCACCTCGGGGGGCGTGGGAGCTGTTTTTT.

As regards this clone: At the DNA level, this CDR3 is encoded by other sequences in the same sample as well. The chain uses TRBV5-1 and TRBJ2-7, with a weak D call TRBD2 (6 bases). Looked up from germline, CDR1 is SGHRS and CDR2 is YFSETQ. This CDR3 spans 13 amino acids. V lost 0 bases, J lost 4 bases, and 8 bases lay in between. The CDR3 nucleotides are TGCGCCAGCAGCTTGGGGGGGACTTACGAGCAGTACTTC. This codes for CASSLGGTYEQYF.

The chain combines TRBV7-9 with TRBJ2-2; D unresolved. This CDR3 contains 13 residues. The germline CDR1 and CDR2 sequences are SEHNR and FQNEAQ (reference sequence). The V end lost 3 bases, the J end lost 7 bases, and 9 bases lay between the germline ends. The CDR3 spells CASSFSHGGELFF. The CDR3, as DNA: TGTGCCAGCAGCTTTAGCCACGGCGGGGAGCTGTTTTTT.

There are a few counts of this clone. The gene calls are TRBV29-1 and TRBJ2-7; D unresolved. Trimming stripped 0 bases from V and 0 bases from J, with 6 bases between. Germline V gene lookup returns CDR1 SQVTM and CDR2 ANQGSEA. This CDR3 region has 13 residues. In DNA form, the CDR3 reads TGCAGCGTTGAAGAAGGAGTCTCCTACGAGCAGTACTTC. Translated, it gives CSVEEGVSYEQYF.

The chain is built from TRBV10-3 and TRBJ2-1; TRBD2 matches at 14 bases. CDR1 is ENHRY and CDR2 is SYGVKD in the germline V gene. The CDR3 totals 15 residues. V lost 10 bases to trimming and J lost 7 bases; unmatched junction nucleotides: 9. The CDR3: CATHGGLAGVNEQFF. CDR3 nucleotide sequence: TGTGCCACCCATGGGGGACTAGCGGGAGTTAATGAGCAGTTCTTC.

The gene calls are TRBV10-3 and TRBJ2-7, with 8 bases fitting TRBD1. Germline CDR1 is ENHRY and CDR2 is SYGVKD. V shed 3 bases and J 6 bases; nucleotides not matched to a gene: 7. The CDR3 runs to 14 residues. The CDR3 sequence is CAISDRDRRFEQYF. Here the CDR3 DNA reads TGTGCCATCAGTGACCGGGACAGGAGATTCGAGCAGTACTTC.